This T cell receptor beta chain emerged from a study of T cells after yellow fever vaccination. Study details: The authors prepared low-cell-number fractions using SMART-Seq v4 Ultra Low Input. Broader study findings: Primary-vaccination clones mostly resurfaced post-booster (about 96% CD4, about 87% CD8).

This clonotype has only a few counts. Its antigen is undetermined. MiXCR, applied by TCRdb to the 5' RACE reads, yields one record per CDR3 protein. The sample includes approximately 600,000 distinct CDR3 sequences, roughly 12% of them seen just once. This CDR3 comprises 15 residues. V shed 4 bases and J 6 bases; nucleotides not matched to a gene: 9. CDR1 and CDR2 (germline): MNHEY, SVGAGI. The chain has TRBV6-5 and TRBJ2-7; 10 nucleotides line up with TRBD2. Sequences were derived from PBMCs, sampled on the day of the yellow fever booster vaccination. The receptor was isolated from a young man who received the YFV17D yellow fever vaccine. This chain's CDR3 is CASSFTGTSDGEQYF. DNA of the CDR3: TGTGCCAGCAGTTTCACCGGGACTAGCGATGGCGAGCAGTACTTC.